This is a list of T cell receptor beta chains from one sample in a study of CD8 T cells in Susac syndrome. MiXCR, run by TCRdb on the immunoSEQ multiplex PCR reads, gives a single entry per CDR3 protein. Of approximately 190,000 distinct CDR3 sequences listed, almost 96% are singletons. Input material: CD4+ T cells from PBMCs. Receptor source: a human donor with Susac syndrome. Both conserved end residues are part of each CDR3. The D gene is left open where the match is weak. Size tells how often a clone was seen (once, few, many) or the class of an expanded clone, and some rows leave it out.

v_call: TRBV3-1
clone_size: NA
d_call: NA
j_call: TRBJ1-2
cdr3_nt: TGTGCCAGCAGCCAAGGTGAGAGAAACTATGGCTACACCTTC
cdr3_aa: CASSQGERNYGYTF

v_call: TRBV2
clone_size: NA
d_call: NA
j_call: TRBJ2-1
cdr3_nt: TGTGCCAGCAATAGGGACGAGCAGTTCTTC
cdr3_aa: CASNRDEQFF

v_call: TRBV7-2
clone_size: NA
d_call: TRBD1
j_call: TRBJ1-2
cdr3_nt: TGTGCCAGCAGCTTCACAGGGGTGCCGGGCTACACCTTC
cdr3_aa: CASSFTGVPGYTF

v_call: TRBV20-1
clone_size: NA
d_call: NA
j_call: TRBJ2-5
cdr3_nt: TGCAGTGCCTTACGAGGGAGTGCGAGCGACGAGACCCAGTACTTC
cdr3_aa: CSALRGSASDETQYF

v_call: TRBV12-3/TRBV12-4
clone_size: NA
d_call: NA
j_call: TRBJ2-1
cdr3_nt: TGTGCCAGCAGTCCCAGGGGACCTGACTACAATGAGCAGTTCTTC
cdr3_aa: CASSPRGPDYNEQFF

v_call: TRBV7-2
clone_size: NA
d_call: NA
j_call: TRBJ1-2
cdr3_nt: TGTGCCAGCAGCTTGGACAGCCCTAACTATGGCTACACCTTC
cdr3_aa: CASSLDSPNYGYTF

v_call: TRBV30
clone_size: NA
d_call: TRBD2
j_call: TRBJ2-1
cdr3_nt: TGTGCCTGGTGGACTAGCGGGTCCTACAATGAGCAGTTCTTC
cdr3_aa: CAWWTSGSYNEQFF

v_call: TRBV3-1
clone_size: once
d_call: TRBD1
j_call: TRBJ2-5
cdr3_nt: TGTGCCAGCAGCCAAGATAGGGGACAGGGAGAGACCCAGTACTTC
cdr3_aa: CASSQDRGQGETQYF

v_call: TRBV30
clone_size: NA
d_call: NA
j_call: TRBJ1-1
cdr3_nt: TGTGCCTGGAATCAGGGAGGCACTGAAGCTTTCTTT
cdr3_aa: CAWNQGGTEAFF

v_call: TRBV5-1
clone_size: NA
d_call: NA
j_call: TRBJ1-1
cdr3_nt: TGCGCCAGCAGCTCCATTCTGGGACAGAACACTGAAGCTTTCTTT
cdr3_aa: CASSSILGQNTEAFF

v_call: TRBV6-2/TRBV6-3
clone_size: NA
d_call: NA
j_call: TRBJ2-1
cdr3_nt: TGTGCCAGCATCCAGGGTCCCTCTCGGGGTGAGCAGTTCTTC
cdr3_aa: CASIQGPSRGEQFF

v_call: TRBV29-1
clone_size: NA
d_call: NA
j_call: TRBJ1-1
cdr3_nt: TGCAGCGTTGAAGTGGGGGCCGCGGGCACTGAAGCTTTCTTT
cdr3_aa: CSVEVGAAGTEAFF

v_call: TRBV29-1
clone_size: NA
d_call: NA
j_call: TRBJ2-5
cdr3_nt: TGCAGCGTTGCTGCCAGGTTGAGGGAGACCCAGTACTTC
cdr3_aa: CSVAARLRETQYF

v_call: TRBV14
clone_size: NA
d_call: NA
j_call: TRBJ1-1
cdr3_nt: TGTGCCAGCAGCCAACAAAGAGAAACTGAAGCTTTCTTT
cdr3_aa: CASSQQRETEAFF

v_call: TRBV20-1
clone_size: NA
d_call: NA
j_call: TRBJ2-1
cdr3_nt: TGCAGTGCTAGAGATGGGGGGGGGCTGAATGAGCAGTTCTTC
cdr3_aa: CSARDGGGLNEQFF

v_call: TRBV6-5
clone_size: NA
d_call: NA
j_call: TRBJ2-5
cdr3_nt: TGTGCCAGCAGCTCAGCGTACCAAGAGACCCAGTACTTC
cdr3_aa: CASSSAYQETQYF

v_call: TRBV10-3
clone_size: NA
d_call: TRBD1
j_call: TRBJ2-1
cdr3_nt: TGTGCCATCAGGGTGGGACAGGGGGCTTCCAATGAGCAGTTCTTC
cdr3_aa: CAIRVGQGASNEQFF

v_call: TRBV4-2
clone_size: NA
d_call: TRBD2
j_call: TRBJ2-3
cdr3_nt: TGTGCCAGCAGCCCGAGCGGGGGCACGGAGAGGACGCAGTATTTT
cdr3_aa: CASSPSGGTERTQYF

v_call: TRBV4-1
clone_size: NA
d_call: NA
j_call: TRBJ2-1
cdr3_nt: TGCGCCAGCAGCCAACCGGCAGCGGTATACAATGAGCAGTTCTTC
cdr3_aa: CASSQPAAVYNEQFF

v_call: TRBV28
clone_size: NA
d_call: NA
j_call: TRBJ1-2
cdr3_nt: TGTGCCAGCAGTCTAGGGGGGGGATCGCATGGCTACACCTTC
cdr3_aa: CASSLGGGSHGYTF

v_call: TRBV7-2
clone_size: NA
d_call: TRBD2
j_call: TRBJ2-7
cdr3_nt: TGTGCCAGCAGCGCGCGGACTAGCGGGTCCCGCTGGTACGAGCAGTACTTC
cdr3_aa: CASSARTSGSRWYEQYF

v_call: TRBV30
clone_size: NA
d_call: NA
j_call: TRBJ2-3
cdr3_nt: TGTGCCTGGAGTGTTGGAGGAGGGGCGGATACGCAGTATTTT
cdr3_aa: CAWSVGGGADTQYF

v_call: TRBV19
clone_size: NA
d_call: NA
j_call: TRBJ2-3
cdr3_nt: TGTGCCAGTAGTCGGTACAACACAGATACGCAGTATTTT
cdr3_aa: CASSRYNTDTQYF

v_call: TRBV27
clone_size: once
d_call: TRBD1
j_call: TRBJ2-7
cdr3_nt: TGTGCCAGCAGCCGACAGGGTGCCTACGAGCAGTACTTC
cdr3_aa: CASSRQGAYEQYF

v_call: TRBV20-1
clone_size: NA
d_call: TRBD2
j_call: TRBJ2-7
cdr3_nt: TGCAGTGCTAGAGCCCCTAGCGGGGCGGGGTACGAGCAGTACTTC
cdr3_aa: CSARAPSGAGYEQYF

v_call: TRBV20-1
clone_size: NA
d_call: TRBD1
j_call: TRBJ2-5
cdr3_nt: TGCAGTGCCGTCGCAGGGGGCGGAGAGACCCAGTACTTC
cdr3_aa: CSAVAGGGETQYF

v_call: TRBV12-3/TRBV12-4
clone_size: NA
d_call: TRBD1
j_call: TRBJ2-7
cdr3_nt: TGTGCCAGCAGTTCATTAGACAGGGCCTACGAGCAGTACTTC
cdr3_aa: CASSSLDRAYEQYF

v_call: TRBV19
clone_size: NA
d_call: TRBD2
j_call: TRBJ2-2
cdr3_nt: TGTGCCAGTAGTATATCGGCACTAGCGGGGCGCGCCGGGGAGCTGTTTTTT
cdr3_aa: CASSISALAGRAGELFF

v_call: TRBV20-1
clone_size: NA
d_call: NA
j_call: TRBJ1-1
cdr3_nt: TGCAGTGCTAGAGCATACAGGGCGAACACTGAAGCTTTCTTT
cdr3_aa: CSARAYRANTEAFF

v_call: TRBV29-1
clone_size: NA
d_call: NA
j_call: TRBJ2-7
cdr3_nt: TGCAGCGCCTCCCGGGTCCCGGGCAACGAGCAGTACTTC
cdr3_aa: CSASRVPGNEQYF

v_call: TRBV7-3
clone_size: once
d_call: TRBD2
j_call: TRBJ2-1
cdr3_nt: TGTGCCAGCAGCTTAAGAGATACTAGCGGGGGCCTCAATGAGCAGTTCTTC
cdr3_aa: CASSLRDTSGGLNEQFF

v_call: TRBV14
clone_size: NA
d_call: NA
j_call: TRBJ1-6
cdr3_nt: TGTGCCAGCAGCCAAGAATATAGGTTTTCACCCCTCCACTTT
cdr3_aa: CASSQEYRFSPLHF

v_call: TRBV30
clone_size: NA
d_call: TRBD1
j_call: TRBJ1-2
cdr3_nt: TGTGCCTGGAGTGTACTCCGGACAGGTGGCTACACCTTC
cdr3_aa: CAWSVLRTGGYTF

v_call: TRBV15
clone_size: NA
d_call: NA
j_call: TRBJ2-2
cdr3_nt: TGTGCCACCACCAGAATCGGGGCCGAGGAGCTGTTTTTT
cdr3_aa: CATTRIGAEELFF

v_call: TRBV23-1
clone_size: NA
d_call: NA
j_call: TRBJ2-7
cdr3_nt: TGCGCCAGCAGTGCATACGAGCAGTACTTC
cdr3_aa: CASSAYEQYF

v_call: TRBV5-4
clone_size: NA
d_call: NA
j_call: TRBJ1-4
cdr3_nt: TGTGCCAGCAGCCCTGGACAGATTAATGAAAAACTGTTTTTT
cdr3_aa: CASSPGQINEKLFF

v_call: TRBV6-5
clone_size: once
d_call: NA
j_call: TRBJ2-1
cdr3_nt: TGTGCCAGCAGTCGGGCGGCAGGTTTCTACAATGAGCAGTTCTTC
cdr3_aa: CASSRAAGFYNEQFF

v_call: TRBV7-6
clone_size: NA
d_call: TRBD1
j_call: TRBJ2-6
cdr3_nt: TGTGCCAGCAGCCCCCGGACAGGGAGGAGTGGGGCCAACGTCCTGACTTTC
cdr3_aa: CASSPRTGRSGANVLTF

v_call: TRBV18
clone_size: NA
d_call: NA
j_call: TRBJ1-2
cdr3_nt: TGTGCCAGCTCACCGGGGGGATTGTATGGCTACACCTTC
cdr3_aa: CASSPGGLYGYTF

v_call: TRBV9
clone_size: NA
d_call: TRBD1
j_call: TRBJ2-7
cdr3_nt: TGTGCCAGCAGCTTAGCCGGGACAGGGAAATACGAGCAGTACTTC
cdr3_aa: CASSLAGTGKYEQYF

v_call: TRBV6-1
clone_size: NA
d_call: NA
j_call: TRBJ2-2
cdr3_nt: TGTGCCAGCAGTAGACCCCATGTAGGGGGGAACACCGGGGAGCTGTTTTTT
cdr3_aa: CASSRPHVGGNTGELFF

v_call: TRBV5-1
clone_size: NA
d_call: TRBD2
j_call: TRBJ2-1
cdr3_nt: TGCGCCAGCAGGTCGGGGGGGGGCTTTCCGTACACCTACAATGAGCAGTTCTTC
cdr3_aa: CASRSGGGFPYTYNEQFF

v_call: TRBV30
clone_size: NA
d_call: TRBD1
j_call: TRBJ2-2
cdr3_nt: TGTGCCTGGAGAGGGAAGGGGGCCGGCGGGGAGCTGTTTTTT
cdr3_aa: CAWRGKGAGGELFF

v_call: TRBV19
clone_size: NA
d_call: NA
j_call: TRBJ1-2
cdr3_nt: TGTGCCAGTAGTATTCTTGGGACGACTAACTATGGCTACACCTTC
cdr3_aa: CASSILGTTNYGYTF

v_call: TRBV6-5
clone_size: NA
d_call: NA
j_call: TRBJ2-7
cdr3_nt: TGTGCCAGCAGGGCAGGGGAATCCTACGAGCAGTACTTC
cdr3_aa: CASRAGESYEQYF

v_call: TRBV7-9
clone_size: NA
d_call: NA
j_call: TRBJ2-3
cdr3_nt: TGTGCCAGCAGCTTAGGGCCCCCAGATACGCAGTATTTT
cdr3_aa: CASSLGPPDTQYF

v_call: TRBV9
clone_size: NA
d_call: NA
j_call: TRBJ2-7
cdr3_nt: TGTGCCAGCAGCGTAGGGACGGTATCCTACGAGCAGTACTTC
cdr3_aa: CASSVGTVSYEQYF

v_call: TRBV6-4
clone_size: NA
d_call: NA
j_call: TRBJ2-1
cdr3_nt: TGTGCCAGCAGTGACTCGTTTGCGAGGGCTGGGGAGCAGTTCTTC
cdr3_aa: CASSDSFARAGEQFF

v_call: TRBV5-6
clone_size: NA
d_call: TRBD2
j_call: TRBJ2-1
cdr3_nt: TGTGCCAGCAGCTTGGAGGTACTAGCGGTAAACAATGAGCAGTTCTTC
cdr3_aa: CASSLEVLAVNNEQFF

v_call: TRBV30
clone_size: NA
d_call: NA
j_call: TRBJ2-2
cdr3_nt: TGTGCCTGGCAACACACCGGGGAGCTGTTTTTT
cdr3_aa: CAWQHTGELFF

v_call: TRBV28
clone_size: NA
d_call: TRBD1
j_call: TRBJ2-7
cdr3_nt: TGTGCCAGCAGTTTATCAGGGGGCCGCTACGAGCAGTACTTC
cdr3_aa: CASSLSGGRYEQYF

v_call: TRBV30
clone_size: NA
d_call: NA
j_call: TRBJ1-6
cdr3_nt: TGTGCCTGGTCGGGGCAGGGCAGTTCACCCCTCCACTTT
cdr3_aa: CAWSGQGSSPLHF

v_call: TRBV5-1
clone_size: NA
d_call: TRBD1
j_call: TRBJ2-5
cdr3_nt: TGCGCCAGCAGCTTCGCTTCAGGAGGGGGGACAGGGAGGTACCAAGAGACCCAGTACTTC
cdr3_aa: CASSFASGGGTGRYQETQYF